The clone carrying this T cell receptor beta chain was recorded at least ten times. One end of the junction fails to match germline, which may point to a read error. The sample comes from a study of T-cell reconstitution after alpha-beta-depleted transplantation in children. Using unique molecular identifiers, the investigators prepared the TCRbeta library. Each CDR3 protein is one row after TCRdb ran MiXCR on the PCR reads. The sample holds hundreds of thousands of distinct CDR3 sequences, 15% to 20% seen once. The germline V gene has CDR1 SGHRS and CDR2 YFSETQ. CDR3 size: 13 residues. The sequence derives from a human donor who donated a stem cell graft to a child with acute myeloid leukemia. The V and J genes are TRBV5-1 and TRBJ1-5; D gene ambiguous. The sequences come from PBMCs from the stem cell graft donor, collected from the stem cell graft. The CDR3 sequence: CASSLGGSQPQHF. The CDR3 DNA follows: TGTGCCAGCAGCCTAGGAGGCAGTCAGCCCCAGCATTTT.